This T cell receptor (beta chain) was found in a study of OX40 agonist ivuxolimab in advanced cancers. Study summary: Patients achieving partial responses numbered three: one hepatocellular carcinoma case and two cutaneous melanoma cases.

A word on this clone: Its antigen is unidentified.

Losses at the gene ends were 1 base for V and 5 bases for J; bases not matched to a gene: 6. Germline V gene data show CDR1 as LGHNA and CDR2 as YNFKEQ. CDR3 size: 15 residues. The table came from immunoSEQ multiplex PCR; TCRdb's copy has only in-frame clones and leaves some out. The sample includes approximately 100,000 clones, around 90% of them seen just once. Study-level points and caveats: The study observed clonal expansion of CD4+ and CD8+ blood T cells by week 6 at 0.1 to 3.0 mg/kg.

The V gene is TRBV4-2, the J gene TRBJ2-7, with 9 bases identical to TRBD2. The sample in question was CD4+ or CD8+ T cells sorted from blood, obtained in a trial of the OX40 agonist ivuxolimab. The TCR was taken from an adult with an advanced solid tumor such as melanoma, head and neck, liver or kidney cancer. The CDR3 nucleotides are TGTGCCAGCAGCCAAGTGACTAGCGGCGAGCACGAGCAGTACTTC. This gives the protein CASSQVTSGEHEQYF.